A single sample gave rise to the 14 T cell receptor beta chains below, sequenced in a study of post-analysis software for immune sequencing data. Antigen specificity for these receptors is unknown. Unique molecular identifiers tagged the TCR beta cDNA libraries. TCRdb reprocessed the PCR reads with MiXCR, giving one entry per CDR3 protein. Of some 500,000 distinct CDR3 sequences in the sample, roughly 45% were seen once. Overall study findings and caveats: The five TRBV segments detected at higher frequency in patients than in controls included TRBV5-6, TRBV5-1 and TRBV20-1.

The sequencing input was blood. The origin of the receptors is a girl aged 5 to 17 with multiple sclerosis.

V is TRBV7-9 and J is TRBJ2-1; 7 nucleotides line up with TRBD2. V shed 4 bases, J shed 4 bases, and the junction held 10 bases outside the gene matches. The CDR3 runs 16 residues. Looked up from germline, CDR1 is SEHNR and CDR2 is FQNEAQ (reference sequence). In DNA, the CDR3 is TGTGCCAGCAGCTACGCAGAGGGACTACAGTACAATGAGCAGTTCTTC. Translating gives CASSYAEGLQYNEQFF.

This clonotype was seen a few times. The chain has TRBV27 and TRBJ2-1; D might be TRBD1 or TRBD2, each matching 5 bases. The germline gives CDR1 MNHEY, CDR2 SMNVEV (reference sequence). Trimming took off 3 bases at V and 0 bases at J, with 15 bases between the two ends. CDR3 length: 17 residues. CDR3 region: CASSLSPTGRSYNEQFF. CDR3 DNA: TGTGCCAGCAGTTTGAGCCCCACGGGACGCTCCTACAATGAGCAGTTCTTC.

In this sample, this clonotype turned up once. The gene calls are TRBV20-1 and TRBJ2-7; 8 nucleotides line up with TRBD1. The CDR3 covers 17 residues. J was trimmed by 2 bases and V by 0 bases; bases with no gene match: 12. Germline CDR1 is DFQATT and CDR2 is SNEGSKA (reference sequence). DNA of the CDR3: TGCAGTGCTAGAGATGGCCCCCTGGACAGGGCAACCTACGAGCAGTACTTC. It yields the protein CSARDGPLDRATYEQYF.

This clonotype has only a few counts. The CDR3 DNA reads as TGCGCCAGCAGCTTGGGACCCCTCGTGGCAGCTTCCTACGAGCAGTACTTC. Translating it yields CASSLGPLVAASYEQYF. The chain recombines TRBV5-1 with TRBJ2-7; D gene uncertain. Germline V gene sequence: CDR1 SGHRS, CDR2 YFSETQ. The germline V and J ends were trimmed by 0 bases and 1 base, with 17 bases remaining between them. The CDR3 covers 17 residues.

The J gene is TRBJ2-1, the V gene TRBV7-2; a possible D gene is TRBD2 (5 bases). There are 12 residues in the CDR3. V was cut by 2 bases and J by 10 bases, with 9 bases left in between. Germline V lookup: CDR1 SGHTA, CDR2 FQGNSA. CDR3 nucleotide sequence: TGTGCCAGCAGCTTAATGGGAGTAGAGCAGTTCTTC. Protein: CASSLMGVEQFF.

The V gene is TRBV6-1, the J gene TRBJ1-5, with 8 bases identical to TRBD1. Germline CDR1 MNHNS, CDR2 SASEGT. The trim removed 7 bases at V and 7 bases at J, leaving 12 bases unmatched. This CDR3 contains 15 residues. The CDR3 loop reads CASTPPTGERQPQHF. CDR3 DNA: TGTGCCAGCACCCCTCCGACAGGGGAGAGACAGCCCCAGCATTTT.

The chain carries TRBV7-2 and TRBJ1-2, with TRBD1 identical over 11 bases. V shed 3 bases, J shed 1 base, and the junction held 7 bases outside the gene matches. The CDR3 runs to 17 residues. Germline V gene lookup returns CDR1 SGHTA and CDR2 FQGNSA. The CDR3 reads CASSFGGTGGDNYGYTF. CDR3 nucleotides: TGTGCCAGCAGCTTTGGAGGGACAGGGGGTGATAACTATGGCTACACCTTC.

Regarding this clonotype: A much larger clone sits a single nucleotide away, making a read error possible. The CDR3 DNA follows: TGTGCCAGCAGTTCGACGGTATTCTACGAGCAGTACTTC. Translation gives CASSSTVFYEQYF. V is TRBV7-2 and J is TRBJ2-4; D unresolved. The J call could be wrong; TRBJ2-7 is a better fit for the DNA end. CDR3 length: 13 residues. Germline CDR1 and CDR2: SGHTA and FQGNSA.

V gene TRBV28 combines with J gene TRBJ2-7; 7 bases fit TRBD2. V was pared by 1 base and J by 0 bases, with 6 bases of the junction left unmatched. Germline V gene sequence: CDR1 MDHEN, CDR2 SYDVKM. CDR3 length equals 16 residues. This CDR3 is CASSLSGGRGSYEQYF. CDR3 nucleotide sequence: TGTGCCAGCAGTTTATCGGGCGGGAGAGGCTCCTACGAGCAGTACTTC. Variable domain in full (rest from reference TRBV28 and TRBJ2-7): DVKVTQSSRYLVKRTGEKVFLECVQDMDHENMFWYRQDPGLGLRLIYFSYDVKMKEKGDIPEGYSVSREKKERFSLILESASTNQTSMYLCASSLSGGRGSYEQYFGPGTRLTVT.

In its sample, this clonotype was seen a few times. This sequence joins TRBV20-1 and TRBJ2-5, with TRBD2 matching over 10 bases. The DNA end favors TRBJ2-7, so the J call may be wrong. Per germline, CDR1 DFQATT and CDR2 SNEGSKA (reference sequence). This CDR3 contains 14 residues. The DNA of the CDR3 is TGCAGTGCTATAGGACTAGCGGAGACCTACGAGCAGTACTTC. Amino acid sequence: CSAIGLAETYEQYF.

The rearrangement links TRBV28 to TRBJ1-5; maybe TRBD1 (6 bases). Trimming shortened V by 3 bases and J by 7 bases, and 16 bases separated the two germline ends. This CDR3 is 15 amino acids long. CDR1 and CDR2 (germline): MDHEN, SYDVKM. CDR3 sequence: CASSFEQGRGQPQHF. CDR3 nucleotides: TGTGCCAGCAGTTTTGAGCAGGGGAGAGGACAGCCCCAGCATTTT.

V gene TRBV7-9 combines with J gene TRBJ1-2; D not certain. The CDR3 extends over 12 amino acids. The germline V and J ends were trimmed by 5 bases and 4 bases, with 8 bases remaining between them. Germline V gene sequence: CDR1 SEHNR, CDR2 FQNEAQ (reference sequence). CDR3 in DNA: TGTGCCAGCAGCACAGAACCCTATGGCTACACCTTC. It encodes CASSTEPYGYTF.

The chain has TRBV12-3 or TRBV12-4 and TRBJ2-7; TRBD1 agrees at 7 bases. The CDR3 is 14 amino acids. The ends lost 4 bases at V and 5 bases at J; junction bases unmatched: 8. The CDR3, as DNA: TGTGCCAGCAGTTCCGGGACAGTGTTAAACGAGCAGTACTTC. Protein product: CASSSGTVLNEQYF.

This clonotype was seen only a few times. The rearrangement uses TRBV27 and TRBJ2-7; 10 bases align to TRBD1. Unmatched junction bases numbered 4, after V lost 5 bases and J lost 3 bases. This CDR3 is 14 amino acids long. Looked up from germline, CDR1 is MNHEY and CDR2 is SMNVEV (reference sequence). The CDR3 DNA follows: TGTGCCAGCAGTCGACAGGGGGCAAACTACGAGCAGTACTTC. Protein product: CASSRQGANYEQYF.